Below, 32 T cell receptor beta chains from the same sample are listed, as sequenced in a study of blood T cells in healthy people across ages. A second PCR, run for 7 to 11 cycles, used a sample-barcoded 5' primer plus a J-beta primer mix. Each CDR3 protein gets one entry after TCRdb re-called the 5' RACE reads with MiXCR. The sample has around 780,000 distinct CDR3 sequences, roughly 24% seen once. These data were likewise used in another study, on T cells of mothers and their children.

The material sequenced was blood. The receptor set was obtained from a boy aged 5-17 years in good health.

The table lists this clonotype with a few counts. The chain employs TRBV11-1 and TRBJ2-4, with 11 bases fitting TRBD2. Germline CDR1 is SGHAT and CDR2 is FQDESV (reference sequence). This CDR3 has 19 residues. Germline trimming cut 0 bases from V and 2 bases from J; bases unmatched to any gene: 9. CDR3 amino acids: CASSLAQLAGDKTKNIQYF. The CDR3 DNA sequence: TGTGCCAGCAGCTTAGCGCAACTAGCGGGGGATAAGACCAAAAACATTCAGTACTTC.

The CDR3 protein is CASSLSGPGLNEQFF. The CDR3 DNA reads as TGTGCCAGCAGTTTGTCCGGGCCAGGCCTTAATGAGCAGTTCTTC. The V call is TRBV12-3 or TRBV12-4, the J call TRBJ2-1; D not certain. The V end was cut by 3 bases, the J end by 7 bases, with 16 bases between. This CDR3 comprises 15 residues.

This clonotype was observed a handful of times. The gene calls are TRBV18 and TRBJ2-5; 7 bases are a match to TRBD1. V trimming: 0 bases; J trimming: 4 bases; junction bases outside the gene matches: 11. The CDR3 loop spans 17 amino acids. Germline CDR1 is KGHSH and CDR2 is LQKENI. The CDR3 coding sequence is TGTGCCAGCTCACCACCATTAGGCGACAGGGCGGGAGAGACCCAGTACTTC. Protein: CASSPPLGDRAGETQYF.

This clonotype is a singleton in its sample. The CDR3 here is CASSARRDRASKNIQYF. In nucleotides, the CDR3 is TGTGCCAGTAGTGCACGCCGGGACAGGGCATCCAAAAACATTCAGTACTTC. The rearrangement uses TRBV19 and TRBJ2-4, with 9 positions matching TRBD1. J lost 2 bases, V lost 5 bases, and 10 bases had no gene match. This CDR3 spans 17 amino acids. Per germline, CDR1 LNHDA and CDR2 SQIVND (reference sequence).

This sequence joins TRBV29-1 and TRBJ1-3, with D uncertain. Trimming stripped 7 bases from V and 0 bases from J, with 10 bases between. CDR1 and CDR2 (germline): SQVTM, ANQGSEA. The CDR3 is 13 amino acids. CDR3 protein: CSAINPSGNTIYF. In nucleotides, the CDR3 is TGCAGCGCCATAAACCCCTCTGGAAACACCATATATTTT.

The chain carries TRBV5-1 and TRBJ1-2; D is uncertain. Germline assignment: CDR1 SGHRS and CDR2 YFSETQ. The CDR3 extends over 15 amino acids. The ends were cut back, 0 bases at V and 8 bases at J, with 17 bases in the middle. The CDR3 reads CASSLEAITKGGYTF. The CDR3 coding sequence is TGCGCCAGCAGCTTGGAGGCCATAACTAAAGGGGGCTACACCTTC.

The chain couples TRBV6-2 or TRBV6-3 to TRBJ2-7, with TRBD2 matching over 13 bases. The DNA end favors TRBJ2-1, so the J call may be wrong. This CDR3 has 16 amino acids. Germline loops: CDR1 MNHEY, CDR2 SVGEGT. This CDR3 is CASSRTSGGINGEQFF. CDR3 DNA sequence: TGTGCCAGCAGTCGGACTAGCGGGGGCATTAACGGTGAGCAGTTCTTC.

This chain links TRBV27 with TRBJ1-2, with TRBD1 matching over 8 bases. CDR1 is MNHEY, CDR2 SMNVEV, per germline (reference sequence). CDR3 size: 15 residues. Trimming took 5 bases from V and 4 from J; bases not matched to a gene: 9. The CDR3 here is CASSPSGQGVYGYTF. CDR3 nucleotides: TGTGCCAGCAGTCCCTCAGGACAGGGCGTCTATGGCTACACCTTC.

The chain combines TRBV2 with TRBJ1-4; TRBD1 aligns across 7 bases. V lost 1 base and J lost 6; bases outside the gene matches: 5. CDR3 length equals 15 residues. Germline V gene data show CDR1 as SNHLY and CDR2 as FYNNEI. Written as DNA, the CDR3 is TGTGCCAGCAGTGAAGAGGGGGCGCGAGATGAAAAACTGTTTTTT. It is translated as CASSEEGARDEKLFF.

The chain carries TRBV11-2 and TRBJ2-5; the match to TRBD2 covers 8 bases. Trimming took 8 bases from V and 3 from J; bases not matched to a gene: 14. Germline V gene sequence: CDR1 SGHAT, CDR2 FQNNGV. This CDR3 region has 16 residues. CDR3 coding DNA: TGTGCCAGCGGCCACCATGGTAGCGGGGAGGAAGAGACCCAGTACTTC. Translation gives CASGHHGSGEEETQYF.

The table lists this clonotype with a few counts. The V and J genes are TRBV11-1 and TRBJ1-4, with D possibly TRBD1 on 5 matching bases. Germline V gene data show CDR1 as SGHAT and CDR2 as FQDESV (reference sequence). V gave up 6 bases and J gave up 0 bases, with 11 bases separating them. There are 15 residues in the CDR3. CDR3 coding DNA: TGTGCCAGCAGGACTACAGGTGCAACTAATGAAAAACTGTTTTTT. Encoded protein: CASRTTGATNEKLFF.

This clonotype was found a few times. The CDR3 DNA sequence: TGTGCCAGCAGCGCCTTGGGACAGGGGGTAGCCTACGAGCAGTACTTC. Protein product: CASSALGQGVAYEQYF. The V gene is TRBV5-6, the J gene TRBJ2-7, with 11 bases fitting TRBD1. This CDR3 is built from 16 residues. The V segment lost 4 bases and the J segment 2 bases; nucleotides outside the gene matches: 8. Germline V gene data show CDR1 as SGHDT and CDR2 as YYEEEE.

The chain recombines TRBV7-7 with TRBJ2-1, with 14 bases aligning to TRBD2. The J segment lost 4 bases and the V segment lost 5 bases, leaving 10 bases of the junction unmatched. Germline CDR1 reads SSHAT; CDR2 reads FNYEAQ (reference sequence). CDR3 length: 18 residues. The CDR3, as DNA: TGTGCCAGCAGCGGGGGACTAGCGGGGGCCCGACCTTACAATGAGCAGTTCTTC. This codes for CASSGGLAGARPYNEQFF.

This clonotype appeared a few times. The V call is TRBV5-6, the J call TRBJ1-1; no firm D call. The V gene lost 4 bases and the J gene lost 11 bases, with 15 bases spanning the gap. CDR3 length: 12 residues. Germline values: CDR1 SGHDT, CDR2 YYEEEE. CDR3 residues: CASSQISTGAFF. Here the CDR3 DNA reads TGTGCCAGCAGCCAGATCTCTACGGGGGCTTTCTTT.

This clonotype was recorded a few times. The chain is built from TRBV3-1 and TRBJ2-2; D not certain. Looked up from germline, CDR1 is LGHDT and CDR2 is YNNKEL (reference sequence). V lost 5 bases, J lost 1 base, and 11 bases lay in between. CDR3 length: 15 amino acids. The CDR3 coding sequence is TGTGCCAGCAGCGACTTCGCTATGAACACCGGGGAGCTGTTTTTT. Translated, it gives CASSDFAMNTGELFF. The full variable domain, rest sourced from reference TRBV3-1 and TRBJ2-2, is DTAVSQTPKYLVTQMGNDKSIKCEQNLGHDTMYWYKQDSKKFLKIMFSYNNKELIINETVPNRFSPKSPDKAHLNLHINSLELGDSAVYFCASSDFAMNTGELFFGEGSRLTVL.

V usage is TRBV6-1 and J usage is TRBJ2-3, with TRBD1 identical over 9 bases. CDR3 length: 15 amino acids. Germline assignment: CDR1 MNHNS and CDR2 SASEGT. The V gene end was trimmed by 7 bases and the J gene end by 1 base; junction bases not matched to a gene: 6. CDR3 sequence: CASTPDRGRTDTQYF. The CDR3 DNA sequence: TGTGCCAGCACCCCGGACAGGGGACGCACAGATACGCAGTATTTT.

Only a few counts were recorded for this clonotype. Mismatch with germline at one junction end may stem from a read error. The rearrangement uses TRBV13 and TRBJ2-3; 10 nucleotides agree with TRBD2. The CDR3 is 15 amino acids. CDR1 PRHDT and CDR2 FYEKMQ come from the germline V gene (reference sequence). This CDR3 is CASSFGTSVTDTRYF. The CDR3 bases are TGTGCCAGCAGCTTCGGGACTAGCGTCACAGATACGCGGTATTTT.

There are a few counts of this clonotype. J is TRBJ1-2 and V is TRBV12-3 or TRBV12-4; no firm D call. The V gene lost 5 bases and the J gene lost 3 bases, with 22 bases spanning the gap. The CDR3 length is 17 residues. The chain's CDR3 is CASSTGILWEGDYGYTF. The CDR3 bases are TGTGCCAGCAGTACCGGGATACTGTGGGAAGGAGACTATGGCTACACCTTC.

This clonotype was recorded once. V gene TRBV30 combines with J gene TRBJ2-2; tentative D call: TRBD1 (6 bases). Trimming left V 1 base short and J 5 bases short, with 11 bases between. Germline loops: CDR1 GTSNPN, CDR2 SVGIG (reference sequence). The CDR3 length is 14 residues. CDR3 in DNA: TGTGCCTGGAGTGCACAGGGATGGACCGGGGAGCTGTTTTTT. Its translation: CAWSAQGWTGELFF. The full variable domain, rest sourced from reference TRBV30 and TRBJ2-2, is SQTIHQWPATLVQPVGSPLSLECTVEGTSNPNLYWYRQAAGRGLQLLFYSVGIGQISSEVPQNLSASRPQDRQFILSSKKLLLSDSGFYLCAWSAQGWTGELFFGEGSRLTVL.

This clonotype was seen a handful of times. The chain is built from TRBV2 and TRBJ2-1; tentatively, D is TRBD2 (6 bases). Germline V CDR1 and CDR2: SNHLY, FYNNEI. The length of the CDR3 is 14 residues. The V and J ends lost 7 bases and 6 bases respectively, with 16 bases between them. The CDR3 region has the DNA TGTGCCAGCATTCCGGGACTTCATAGCAATGAGCAGTTCTTC. Translated: CASIPGLHSNEQFF.

This clonotype appeared a few times. This chain connects TRBV11-2 to TRBJ2-6; weak D call: TRBD1 (5 bases). Between the trimmed V and J ends, which lost 2 bases and 0 bases, there was a span of 11 bases. CDR3 size: 17 residues. The germline V gene encodes CDR1 SGHAT and CDR2 FQNNGV. CDR3 bases: TGTGCCAGCAGCTTAAGCAGGGCGAACTCTGGGGCCAACGTCCTGACTTTC. It translates to CASSLSRANSGANVLTF.

This clonotype was seen only a few times. This CDR3 is CASRQFLGHLFSGNTIYF. The CDR3, as DNA: TGCGCCAGCCGTCAATTTTTGGGACATCTTTTCTCTGGAAACACCATATATTTT. This chain links TRBV4-1 with TRBJ1-3; D might be TRBD1 (6 bases). Germline V gene sequence: CDR1 MGHRA, CDR2 YSYEKL. This CDR3 region has 18 residues. Trimming took off 8 bases at V and 0 bases at J, with 23 bases between the two ends.

The sample holds a few counts of this clonotype. J is TRBJ2-1 and V is TRBV11-2; weak D call: TRBD1 (7 bases). CDR3 length: 16 residues. V was trimmed by 5 bases and J by 0 bases, leaving 14 bases between them. The V gene's germline CDR1 is SGHAT and CDR2 FQNNGV. The CDR3 nucleotides read TGTGCCAGCAGCCAAAGGGGGGACAGCTCCTACAATGAGCAGTTCTTC. This translates into CASSQRGDSSYNEQFF. The entire variable domain, with the rest obtained from reference TRBV11-2 and TRBJ2-1, is as follows: EAGVAQSPRYKIIEKRQSVAFWCNPISGHATLYWYQQILGQGPKLLIQFQNNGVVDDSQLPKDRFSAERLKGVDSTLKIQPAKLEDSAVYLCASSQRGDSSYNEQFFGPGTRLTVL.

A remark on this clonotype: This could be a read error, since a much larger clone is one nucleotide away. The V and J genes are TRBV24-1 and TRBJ2-5, with D possibly matching TRBD2 (6 bases). The CDR3 is 14 residues long. Germline V gene sequence: CDR1 KGHDR, CDR2 SFDVKD. V was pared by 2 bases and J by 3 bases, with 9 bases between. The CDR3 here is CATSDSRGKETQYF. The CDR3 nucleotides are TGTGCCACCAGTGATTCCCGGGGGAAAGAGACCCAGTACTTC.

In this sample, this clonotype turned up a few times. The chain uses TRBV11-2 and TRBJ1-2, with D perhaps matching TRBD1 (5 bases). CDR1 and CDR2 (germline): SGHAT, FQNNGV. Trimming pared 3 bases from V and 6 bases from J, leaving 8 bases between. The CDR3 covers 12 residues. In DNA form, the CDR3 reads TGTGCCAGCAGCTTGGAGGGGAATGGCTACACCTTC. This translates into CASSLEGNGYTF.

The rearrangement links TRBV6-5 to TRBJ1-4; no reliable D call. Germline V gene lookup returns CDR1 MNHEY and CDR2 SVGAGI. V lost 5 bases to trimming and J lost 10 bases, with 8 bases between them. This CDR3 comprises 11 residues. The CDR3 bases are TGTGCCAGCAGTCGAGAGGGAAAACTGTTTTTT. Its protein is CASSREGKLFF.

This clonotype appeared a few times. This rearrangement joins TRBV5-1 to TRBJ2-1; D remains unclear. Germline values: CDR1 SGHRS, CDR2 YFSETQ. Trimming shortened V by 0 bases and J by 6 bases, and 7 bases separated the two germline ends. The CDR3 consists of 13 residues. CDR3 sequence (DNA): TGCGCCAGCAGCTTGGCGCCGAGCAATGAGCAGTTCTTC. Encoded protein: CASSLAPSNEQFF.

The V and J genes are TRBV15 and TRBJ1-4, with D hard to call. From germline, CDR1 is LNHNV and CDR2 YYDKDF (reference sequence). The CDR3 covers 15 residues. V lost 3 bases to trimming and J lost 5 bases, with 13 bases between them. This CDR3 is CATSRNAGMNEKLFF. In nucleotides, the CDR3 is TGTGCCACCAGCAGGAATGCGGGGATGAATGAAAAACTGTTTTTT.

CDR3 amino acids: CASSKLQGFQEKLFF. DNA for the CDR3: TGTGCCAGCAGCAAACTACAGGGGTTCCAGGAAAAACTGTTTTTT. V and J are TRBV28 and TRBJ1-4; 7 bases line up with TRBD1. This CDR3 contains 15 residues. Germline V gene sequence: CDR1 MDHEN, CDR2 SYDVKM. V dropped 6 bases and J dropped 8; count of bases not matched to a gene: 12.

This clonotype showed up just a few times. At one of its ends the junction is not consistent with the germline gene, which may arise from a read error. The chain uses TRBV13 and TRBJ2-7; 8 bases map to TRBD1. This CDR3 comprises 15 residues. Germline V CDR1 and CDR2: PRHDT, FYEKMQ (reference sequence). The CDR3 DNA reads as TGCGCCAGCAGCCACCAGACAGGGGATCGGAACGAGCAGTACTTC. Its protein is CASSHQTGDRNEQYF.

The V gene is TRBV7-9, the J gene TRBJ1-1, with unresolved D. CDR1 and CDR2 from the germline V gene are SEHNR and FQNEAQ (reference sequence). The CDR3 totals 13 residues. The ends were cut back, 5 bases at V and 4 bases at J, with 11 bases in the middle. The CDR3 here is CASSGPHLTEAFF. CDR3 DNA sequence: TGTGCCAGCAGCGGCCCGCACCTCACTGAAGCTTTCTTT.

The chain joins TRBV29-1 to TRBJ1-2; the D gene is possibly TRBD1 (5 bases). The CDR3 extends over 15 amino acids. Germline assignment: CDR1 SQVTM and CDR2 ANQGSEA. Trimming pared 3 bases from V and 8 bases from J, leaving 22 bases between. CDR3 residues: CSVEEGPRVAEGYTF. The CDR3 DNA reads as TGCAGCGTTGAGGAGGGACCCAGGGTCGCGGAAGGCTACACCTTC.